The present T cell receptor beta chain was sequenced within a study of cytomegalovirus exposure and HLA in healthy donors. General study points: Most TCR sequences were uncommon, yet certain public TCRs appeared in many donors. Of the V segments, some could not be distinguished, including TRBV6-2 and TRBV6-3, and were excluded. Prior analysis indicated that the majority of TCR beta V segments exhibited productivity approximately 90% or approximately 30% of the time.

Amplification used 60 Vbeta primers and 13 Jbeta primers. Authors' methods: Later, an analysis found about 80 million unique TCR beta chains, and about 9.9 million of these were shared. Profiling relied on immunoSEQ multiplex PCR, and the TCRdb table lists in-frame clones only, not all of them. That table is the source of V, J and clone size, and D and trimming were worked out from the DNA. The sample lists approximately 140,000 clones, approximately 85% seen once, with roughly 6.7% in the top ten. Germline CDR1 is MDHEN and CDR2 is SYDVKM. There are 14 residues in the CDR3. Trimming at V came to 5 bases and at J to 6 bases, leaving 6 bases not matched to a gene. Comments on this clone: Antigen specificity is unknown.

The TCR comes from a man over 45 in good health and CMV-seropositive. The rearrangement joins TRBV28 to TRBJ1-2; TRBD1 matches at 10 bases. The sample consisted of PBMCs. The CDR3 DNA sequence: TGTGCCAGCAGTCGGGGACAGGGGCGGGATGGCTACACCTTC. The encoded protein is CASSRGQGRDGYTF.